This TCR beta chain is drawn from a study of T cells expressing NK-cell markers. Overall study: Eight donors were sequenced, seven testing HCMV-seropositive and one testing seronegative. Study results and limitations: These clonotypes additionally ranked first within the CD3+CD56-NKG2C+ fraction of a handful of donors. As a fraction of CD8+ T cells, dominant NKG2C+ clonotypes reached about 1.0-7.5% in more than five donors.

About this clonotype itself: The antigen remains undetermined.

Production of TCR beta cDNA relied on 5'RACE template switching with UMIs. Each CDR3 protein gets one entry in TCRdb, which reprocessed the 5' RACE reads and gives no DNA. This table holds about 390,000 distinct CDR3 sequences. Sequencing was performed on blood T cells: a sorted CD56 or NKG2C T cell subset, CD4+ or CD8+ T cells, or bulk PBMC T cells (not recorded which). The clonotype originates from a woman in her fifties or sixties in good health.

The CDR3 reads CASSSPKKQFF. The chain carries TRBV6-5 and TRBJ2-1; TCRdb's D gene call, TRBD1, goes unchecked for lack of DNA. The length of the CDR3 is 11 residues. Germline CDR1 and CDR2: MNHEY and SVGAGI.